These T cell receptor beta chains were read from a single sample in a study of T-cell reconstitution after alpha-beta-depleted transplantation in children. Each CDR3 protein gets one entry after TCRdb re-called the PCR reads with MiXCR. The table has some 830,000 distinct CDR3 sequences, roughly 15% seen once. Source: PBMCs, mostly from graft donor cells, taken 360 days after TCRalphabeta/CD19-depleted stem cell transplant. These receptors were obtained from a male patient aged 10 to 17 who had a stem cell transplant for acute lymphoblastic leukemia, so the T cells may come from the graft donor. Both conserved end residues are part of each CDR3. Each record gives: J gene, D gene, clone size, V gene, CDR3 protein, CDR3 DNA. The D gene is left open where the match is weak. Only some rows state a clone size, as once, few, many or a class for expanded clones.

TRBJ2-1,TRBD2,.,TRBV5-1,CASSVTSGGYNEQFF,TGCGCCAGCAGCGTTACTAGCGGAGGTTACAATGAGCAGTTCTTC
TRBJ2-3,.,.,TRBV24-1,CATSPTGQLTDTQYF,TGTGCCACCAGCCCCACAGGACAGTTAACAGATACGCAGTATTTT
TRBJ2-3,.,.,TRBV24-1,CATSDSRRVPGGTDTQYF,TGTGCCACCAGTGATTCGCGTAGGGTCCCCGGTGGGACAGATACGCAGTATTTT
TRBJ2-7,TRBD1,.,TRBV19,CATRQGPTYEQYF,TGTGCCACACGACAGGGGCCTACCTACGAGCAGTACTTC
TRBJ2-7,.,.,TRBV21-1,CASSGVPPGWIDFYEQYF,TGTGCCAGCAGCGGGGTCCCCCCTGGATGGATCGACTTTTACGAGCAGTACTTC
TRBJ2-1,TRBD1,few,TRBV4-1,CASSHPSGQEQFF,TGCGCCAGCAGCCATCCCTCGGGACAGGAGCAGTTCTTC
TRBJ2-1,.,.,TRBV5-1,CASSSLATSYNEQFF,TGCGCCAGCAGCTCACTAGCTACCTCCTACAATGAGCAGTTCTTC
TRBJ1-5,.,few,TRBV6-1,CASSGPLSNQPQHF,TGTGCCAGCAGTGGGCCGCTTAGCAATCAGCCCCAGCATTTT
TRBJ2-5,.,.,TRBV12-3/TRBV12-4,CASSLIPKGRRETQYF,TGTGCCAGCAGTTTAATCCCCAAGGGGCGGAGGGAGACCCAGTACTTC
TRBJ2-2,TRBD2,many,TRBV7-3,CASSLVAGRTGELFF,TGTGCCAGCAGCTTAGTAGCGGGACGAACCGGGGAGCTGTTTTTT
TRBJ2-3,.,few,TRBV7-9,CASSFEAPLADTQYF,TGTGCCAGCAGCTTTGAAGCCCCTTTGGCGGATACGCAGTATTTT
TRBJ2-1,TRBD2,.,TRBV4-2,CASSQEALAGIYEQFF,TGTGCCAGCAGCCAGGAGGCTTTAGCGGGAATCTATGAGCAGTTCTTC
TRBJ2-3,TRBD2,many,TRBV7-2,CASSLTSGPTDTQYF,TGTGCCAGCAGCCTGACTAGCGGGCCAACAGATACGCAGTATTTT
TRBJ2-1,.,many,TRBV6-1,CASSESSPSYNEQFF,TGTGCCAGCAGTGAAAGCAGTCCCTCCTACAATGAGCAGTTCTTC
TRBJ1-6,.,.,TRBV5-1,CASSAQGRKTNSPLHF,TGCGCCAGCAGCGCACAGGGACGGAAGACAAATTCACCCCTCCACTTT
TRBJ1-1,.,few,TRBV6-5,CASSYGTMNTEAFF,TGTGCCAGCAGTTACGGGACCATGAACACTGAAGCTTTCTTT
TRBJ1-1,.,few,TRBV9,CASSHHGGANTEAFF,TGTGCCAGCAGCCATCACGGGGGCGCGAACACTGAAGCTTTCTTT
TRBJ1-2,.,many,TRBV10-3,CAISEKTHGYTF,TGTGCCATCAGTGAGAAGACGCATGGCTACACCTTC
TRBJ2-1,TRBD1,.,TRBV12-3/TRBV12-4,CASSPTGDFYEQFF,TGTGCCAGCAGTCCGACAGGGGACTTCTACGAGCAGTTCTTC
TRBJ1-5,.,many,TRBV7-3,CASSSRLDGNFNQPQHF,TGTGCCAGCAGCTCGCGCCTGGACGGCAACTTCAATCAGCCCCAGCATTTT
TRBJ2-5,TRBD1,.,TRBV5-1,CASSFPRRTGGLTQYF,TGCGCCAGCAGCTTCCCCAGAAGGACAGGGGGCCTGACCCAGTACTTC
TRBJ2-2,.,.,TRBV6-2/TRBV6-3,CASSYYVGRGPTGELFF,TGTGCCAGCAGTTACTATGTCGGGAGGGGGCCCACCGGGGAGCTGTTTTTT
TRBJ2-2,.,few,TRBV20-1,CSARWAGTPNTGELFF,TGCAGTGCTAGATGGGCCGGGACGCCAAACACCGGGGAGCTGTTTTTT
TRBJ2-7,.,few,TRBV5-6,CASSLAVTSGEQYF,TGTGCCAGCAGCTTGGCCGTGACCTCCGGGGAGCAGTACTTC
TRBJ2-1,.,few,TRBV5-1,CASSSRAGNSYNEQFF,TGCGCCAGCAGTTCCCGAGCGGGTAACTCCTACAATGAGCAGTTCTTC
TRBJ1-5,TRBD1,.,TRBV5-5,CASSLRQGRGTQPQHF,TGTGCCAGCAGCCTCCGACAGGGGAGGGGAACTCAGCCCCAGCATTTT
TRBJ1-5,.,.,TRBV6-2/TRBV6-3,CASKVGYSNQPQHF,TGTGCCAGCAAGGTCGGGTACAGCAATCAGCCCCAGCATTTT
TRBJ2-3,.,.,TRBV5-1,CASSPTSWGADTQYF,TGCGCCAGCAGCCCAACTAGTTGGGGCGCAGATACGCAGTATTTT
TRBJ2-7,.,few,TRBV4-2,CASSQERSFSYEQYF,TGTGCCAGCAGCCAAGAGCGGTCGTTCTCCTACGAGCAGTACTTC
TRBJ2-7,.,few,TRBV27,CASSLFASQGKSEQYF,TGTGCCAGCAGTTTATTTGCCTCACAGGGAAAAAGCGAGCAGTACTTC
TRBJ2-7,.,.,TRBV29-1,CSALRWGTRSYEQYF,TGCAGCGCTCTCCGGTGGGGGACCCGCTCCTACGAGCAGTACTTC
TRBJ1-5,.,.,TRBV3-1,CASSQDAGDNQPQHF,TGTGCCAGCAGCCAAGATGCGGGGGACAATCAGCCCCAGCATTTT
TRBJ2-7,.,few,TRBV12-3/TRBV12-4,CASSSTWTFGEQYF,TGTGCCAGCAGCTCGACCTGGACATTCGGGGAGCAGTACTTC
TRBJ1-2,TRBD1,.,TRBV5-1,CASSLVVGTGAYGYTF,TGCGCCAGCAGCTTGGTGGTCGGCACAGGGGCATATGGCTACACCTTC
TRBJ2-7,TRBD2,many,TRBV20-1,CSPGTSGSYEQYF,TGCAGTCCCGGGACTAGCGGATCCTACGAGCAGTACTTC
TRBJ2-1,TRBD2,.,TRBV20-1,CRGKLAGVDLVNEQFF,TGCAGGGGGAAACTAGCGGGAGTGGACTTGGTCAACGAGCAGTTCTTC
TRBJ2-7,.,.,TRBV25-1,CASSEGTGPYYEQYF,TGTGCCAGCAGTGAAGGAACGGGCCCATACTACGAGCAGTACTTC